Sequencing of this T cell receptor beta chain was carried out in a study of blood T cell repertoires in COVID-19. Turning to the study itself: Italy, Spain and the United States were the sources of the convalescent and acute COVID-19 samples. Sample material is recorded as cDNA or gDNA derived from T cells, B-cell-depleted T cells, or PBMCs.

The CDR3 totals 20 residues. The germline CDR1 and CDR2 sequences are SGDLS and YYNGEE. The V gene end was trimmed by 2 bases and the J gene end by 1 base; junction bases not matched to a gene: 17. Authors' analysis steps: Nucleated cell counts were estimated from reference gene primer amplification. Produced via immunoSEQ multiplex PCR; TCRdb's table is partial and in-frame only. That table furnishes V, J and clone size, whereas the DNA furnished D and trimming. The sample yields about 110,000 clones, about 90% seen once. This chain uses TRBV9 with TRBJ1-5, with TRBD1 identical over 8 bases. The sequence came from a human donor in a cohort sampled during active COVID-19. The material sequenced was peripheral blood. Here the CDR3 reads CASSVPGTGTPIMSNQPQHF. In DNA, the CDR3 is TGTGCCAGCAGCGTTCCCGGGACAGGTACCCCCATTATGAGCAATCAGCCCCAGCATTTT.